These 9 T cell receptor beta chains originate from one sample sequenced in a study of T cells in tuberculosis. Generated by immunoSEQ multiplex PCR, the TCRdb table keeps only in-frame clones and is missing some. The table records fewer than 55,000 clones, over 90% of them present only once. Sequenced: PBMCs. These receptors originate from a donor between 10 and 29 years old with latent tuberculosis or without tuberculosis infection.

This CDR3 is CASSLVRGRGLDNEQFF. The CDR3 DNA is TGTGCCAGCAGCTTAGTTAGGGGCAGGGGGCTCGACAATGAGCAGTTCTTC. The V call is TRBV7-8, the J call TRBJ2-1; 8 positions agree with TRBD1. Germline trimming cut 1 base from V and 5 bases from J; bases unmatched to any gene: 10. Looked up from germline, CDR1 is SGHVS and CDR2 is FQNEAQ. This CDR3 spans 17 amino acids.

Comments on this clone: One junction end does not reproduce the germline sequence, and a read error may be involved. The chain is built from TRBV2 and TRBJ1-2; the D gene is possibly TRBD1 (6 bases). From germline, CDR1 is SNHLY and CDR2 FYNNEI. This CDR3 region has 14 residues. The CDR3 loop reads CARSEGGGHYGYTF. CDR3 in DNA: TGTGCCCGCAGTGAGGGGGGGGGCCACTATGGCTACACCTTC.

The rearrangement uses TRBV6-5 and TRBJ2-7; 8 positions match TRBD2. The CDR3 consists of 13 residues. The V and J ends lost 3 bases and 7 bases, in that order; junction bases with no gene match: 5. Per the germline V gene, CDR1 is MNHEY and CDR2 is SVGAGI. In DNA, the CDR3 is TGTGCCAGCAGTTATCACATAGCGGGAGAGCAGTACTTC. Its translation: CASSYHIAGEQYF.

The chain uses TRBV5-1 and TRBJ1-6; TRBD1 agrees at 11 bases. The CDR3 spans 16 residues. The germline V gene has CDR1 SGHRS and CDR2 YFSETQ. With 0 bases clipped from V and 9 bases from J, the junction kept 5 bases outside the gene matches. CDR3 amino acids: CASSLEGQGGTSPLHF. The CDR3 coding sequence is TGCGCCAGCAGCTTGGAGGGACAGGGGGGAACTTCACCCCTCCACTTT.

The chain recombines TRBV25-1 with TRBJ2-7, with 9 bases aligning to TRBD1. Germline CDR1 and CDR2: MGHDK and SYGVNS. CDR3 length equals 14 residues. V was pared by 3 bases and J by 5 bases, with 5 bases of the junction left unmatched. CDR3 nucleotide sequence: TGTGCCAGCAGTGATGGGACAGGGCGGGACGAGCAGTACTTC. Encoded protein: CASSDGTGRDEQYF.

V is TRBV7-8 and J is TRBJ1-2; 7 bases map to TRBD1. CDR3 length: 14 amino acids. The J segment lost 8 bases and the V segment lost 3 bases, leaving 9 bases of the junction unmatched. Germline CDR1 reads SGHVS; CDR2 reads FQNEAQ. The CDR3 bases are TGTGCCAGCAGCTTCCAGACAGGGACTCAAGGCTACACCTTC. Translating gives CASSFQTGTQGYTF. Complete variable domain (other parts from reference TRBV7-8 and TRBJ1-2): GAGVSQSPRYKVAKRGQDVALRCDPISGHVSLFWYQQALGQGPEFLTYFQNEAQLDKSGLPSDRFFAERPEGSVSTLKIQRTQQEDSAVYLCASSFQTGTQGYTFGSGTRLTVV.

J is TRBJ1-2 and V is TRBV5-1; the D gene is possibly TRBD1 (6 bases). Per the germline V gene, CDR1 is SGHRS and CDR2 is YFSETQ. Trimming removed 4 bases at V and 4 bases at J, with 14 bases between. CDR3 length equals 14 residues. CDR3 nucleotides: TGCGCCAGCAGCCTGGAGGGGGTAACCTATGGCTACACCTTC. This encodes CASSLEGVTYGYTF.

The chain links TRBV9 to TRBJ2-3; tentative D call: TRBD2 (6 bases). The germline V and J ends were trimmed by 0 bases and 5 bases, with 16 bases remaining between them. CDR3 size: 16 residues. Germline CDR1 is SGDLS and CDR2 is YYNGEE. CDR3 region: CASSVGASAEGDTQYF. The CDR3 DNA reads as TGTGCCAGCAGCGTAGGGGCTAGCGCAGAGGGAGATACGCAGTATTTT.

The V gene is TRBV19, the J gene TRBJ1-4; 7 bases line up with TRBD1. The CDR3 spans 15 residues. Germline loops: CDR1 LNHDA, CDR2 SQIVND (reference sequence). Trimming took 6 bases from V and 0 from J; bases not matched to a gene: 4. The CDR3 sequence: CASRPGTATNEKLFF. The DNA for the CDR3 is TGTGCCAGTAGACCTGGGACAGCAACTAATGAAAAACTGTTTTTT. Full variable domain (remainder filled in from reference TRBV19 and TRBJ1-4): DGGITQSPKYLFRKEGQNVTLSCEQNLNHDAMYWYRQDPGQGLRLIYYSQIVNDFQKGDIAEGYSVSREKKESFPLTVTSAQKNPTAFYLCASRPGTATNEKLFFGSGTQLSVL.